These T cell receptor beta chains were read from a single sample in a study of CD8 T cells in Susac syndrome. TCRdb processed the immunoSEQ multiplex PCR reads anew with MiXCR; each CDR3 protein has one entry. The data show some 300,000 distinct CDR3 sequences, approximately 85% seen once. Material: CD8+ T cells from PBMCs. The receptors were sampled from a human donor with multiple sclerosis. Each CDR3 is given with its conserved first and last residue. Fields, in order: V gene, D gene, clone size, J gene, CDR3 protein, CDR3 DNA. The D gene is left open where the match is weak. Some rows mark clone size as missing; the rest say once, few, many or name a class of expanded clone.

TRBV28	TRBD1	.	TRBJ2-5	CASSLGTVEETQYF	TGTGCCAGCAGTCTCGGGACAGTAGAAGAGACCCAGTACTTC
TRBV5-4	TRBD1	.	TRBJ2-1	CASTRDRAYNEQFF	TGTGCCAGCACCCGGGACAGAGCCTACAATGAGCAGTTCTTC
TRBV11-2	TRBD2	.	TRBJ2-7	CASSLDPSGRDTSYEQYF	TGTGCCAGCAGCTTAGATCCTAGCGGGAGGGACACATCCTACGAGCAGTACTTC
TRBV27	TRBD1	once	TRBJ2-1	CASSLSGQGGYNEQFF	TGTGCCAGCAGTCTATCCGGACAGGGCGGCTACAATGAGCAGTTCTTC
TRBV18	.	.	TRBJ1-2	CASSLTGADGYTF	TGTGCCAGCTCGCTCACAGGCGCGGATGGCTACACCTTC
TRBV7-2	.	.	TRBJ2-7	CASSHTLAYSYEQYF	TGTGCCAGCAGCCACACACTAGCTTACTCCTACGAGCAGTACTTC
TRBV27	.	.	TRBJ2-7	CASSSLAASYEQYF	TGTGCCAGCAGTTCCCTGGCAGCCTCCTACGAGCAGTACTTC
TRBV20-1	.	.	TRBJ1-5	CSARDSPRPNQPQHF	TGCAGTGCTAGAGATTCCCCAAGACCCAATCAGCCCCAGCATTTT
TRBV11-2	.	once	TRBJ1-1	CASSFSLGMNTEAFF	TGTGCCAGCAGCTTTAGTTTGGGGATGAACACTGAAGCTTTCTTT
TRBV29-1	.	once	TRBJ2-1	CSVLLGGGLYNEQFF	TGCAGCGTGCTCCTCGGGGGCGGGCTCTACAATGAGCAGTTCTTC
TRBV9	.	.	TRBJ1-1	CASSGGKNTEAFF	TGTGCCAGCAGCGGTGGTAAGAACACTGAAGCTTTCTTT
TRBV7-6	.	.	TRBJ1-1	CASSSDLPTSTEAFF	TGTGCCAGCAGCTCTGACCTCCCTACCTCAACTGAAGCTTTCTTT
TRBV12-3/TRBV12-4	.	.	TRBJ1-5	CASSLERQFNQPQHF	TGTGCCAGCAGTTTAGAGCGACAGTTCAATCAGCCCCAGCATTTT
TRBV29-1	.	.	TRBJ1-2	CSVEGEDSRNYGYTF	TGCAGCGTTGAAGGGGAGGACAGCCGAAACTATGGCTACACCTTC
TRBV6-1	TRBD2	few	TRBJ2-1	CASTLTSGEQFF	TGTGCCAGCACCCTGACTAGCGGAGAGCAGTTCTTC
TRBV30	TRBD1	.	TRBJ1-5	CAWSAGQGGQPQHF	TGTGCCTGGAGTGCAGGACAGGGCGGTCAGCCCCAGCATTTT
TRBV20-1	TRBD2	.	TRBJ2-1	CSVKRDGSSYNEQFF	TGCAGTGTAAAGCGGGATGGTAGCTCCTACAATGAGCAGTTCTTC
TRBV20-1	TRBD2	.	TRBJ2-3	CSARDLSGLAGVDTQYF	TGCAGTGCTAGAGATTTGTCGGGACTAGCGGGAGTGGATACGCAGTATTTT
TRBV27	TRBD1	.	TRBJ1-2	CASSLAGQGDLYGYTF	TGTGCCAGCAGTTTAGCGGGACAGGGGGACCTCTATGGCTACACCTTC
TRBV28	.	.	TRBJ2-3	CASSSSDGSITDTQYF	TGTGCCAGCAGTTCGTCGGACGGGTCTATCACAGATACGCAGTATTTT
TRBV15	.	.	TRBJ2-5	CATSRAREDRGEETQYF	TGTGCCACCAGCAGAGCTCGTGAGGACCGCGGAGAGGAGACCCAGTACTTC
TRBV10-1	.	.	TRBJ2-7	CASSAGGGTLSYEQYF	TGCGCCAGCAGTGCCGGAGGGGGGACTTTGTCCTACGAGCAGTACTTC
TRBV19	.	.	TRBJ2-1	CASSVGYYNEQFF	TGTGCCAGTAGTGTCGGCTACTACAATGAGCAGTTCTTC
TRBV27	.	once	TRBJ1-5	CASSLRDHNQPQHF	TGTGCCAGCAGTCTACGGGACCACAATCAGCCCCAGCATTTT
TRBV11-2	TRBD2	once	TRBJ2-5	CASSLGAGVGGTQYF	TGTGCCAGCAGCTTAGGGGCGGGGGTTGGGGGGACCCAGTACTTC
TRBV7-9	TRBD1	once	TRBJ2-1	CASSLRTGHNEQFF	TGTGCCAGCAGCTTAAGGACAGGGCACAATGAGCAGTTCTTC
TRBV11-3	TRBD2	few	TRBJ2-7	CASSLLAGSSEQYF	TGTGCCAGCAGCTTACTAGCGGGAAGCTCCGAGCAGTACTTC
TRBV6-1	.	.	TRBJ1-5	CASFGLLGNQPQHF	TGTGCCAGCTTCGGTCTTCTGGGCAATCAGCCCCAGCATTTT
TRBV9	.	.	TRBJ1-4	CASSEQGGNYEKLFF	TGTGCCAGCAGCGAACAGGGCGGCAACTATGAAAAACTGTTTTTT
TRBV7-8	.	.	TRBJ2-7	CASSTDHGGLYEQYF	TGTGCCAGCAGTACCGACCACGGAGGCCTGTACGAGCAGTACTTC
TRBV27	TRBD2	once	TRBJ2-1	CASRPGTSAKGFAFF	TGTGCCAGCAGACCCGGGACTAGCGCGAAGGGATTCGCGTTCTTC
TRBV12-3/TRBV12-4	.	.	TRBJ2-1	CASSPGGAFSYNEQFF	TGTGCCAGCAGTCCCGGGGGTGCCTTCTCCTACAATGAGCAGTTCTTC
TRBV4-3	.	.	TRBJ1-1	CASSQDFAGGTEAFF	TGCGCCAGCAGCCAAGATTTCGCAGGAGGGACTGAAGCTTTCTTT
TRBV7-9	TRBD2	once	TRBJ2-1	CASSPGLAGGPGNEQFF	TGTGCCAGCAGCCCGGGACTAGCGGGAGGCCCGGGTAATGAGCAGTTCTTC
TRBV18	.	few	TRBJ2-1	CASSRGYNEQFF	TGTGCCAGCTCACGGGGGTACAATGAGCAGTTCTTC
TRBV9	TRBD2	.	TRBJ2-3	CASSNSGSPDTQYF	TGTGCCAGCAGTAATAGCGGGAGCCCAGATACGCAGTATTTT
TRBV14	TRBD2	.	TRBJ2-2	CASSHNGLAGITGELFF	TGTGCCAGCAGCCACAATGGACTAGCGGGGATCACCGGGGAGCTGTTTTTT
TRBV7-9	TRBD2	.	TRBJ2-1	CASSPNLAGEPNEQFF	TGTGCCAGCAGTCCCAATCTAGCGGGGGAACCCAATGAGCAGTTCTTC
TRBV5-4	.	once	TRBJ1-1	CASSTVMNTEAFF	TGTGCCAGCAGCACAGTCATGAACACTGAAGCTTTCTTT
TRBV4-1	.	.	TRBJ1-4	CASSPATITTNEKLFF	TGCGCCAGCAGCCCCGCGACGATTACAACTAATGAAAAACTGTTTTTT
TRBV5-1	.	.	TRBJ2-1	CASSFDYNEQFF	TGCGCCAGCAGCTTCGATTACAATGAGCAGTTCTTC
TRBV27	TRBD1	.	TRBJ2-7	CASSPGWDREVKQYF	TGTGCCAGCAGTCCAGGGTGGGACAGGGAGGTCAAGCAGTACTTC
TRBV6-1	.	.	TRBJ2-1	CATGTQNEQVF	TGTGCGACCGGGACTCAGAATGAGCAGGTCTTC
TRBV24-1	.	.	TRBJ2-1	CATSLRGTLYNEQFF	TGTGCCACCAGTCTCAGGGGCACTCTCTACAATGAGCAGTTCTTC
TRBV27	.	.	TRBJ2-7	CASSLSWGDIPYEQYF	TGTGCCAGCAGTTTATCGTGGGGGGATATCCCCTACGAGCAGTACTTC
TRBV3-1	.	.	TRBJ2-1	CASSHDTAIRSYNEQFF	TGTGCCAGCAGCCATGACACAGCGATCCGCTCCTACAATGAGCAGTTCTTC
TRBV2	TRBD2	.	TRBJ2-7	CASSESSGSGYEQYF	TGTGCCAGCAGTGAATCTAGCGGGAGCGGTTACGAGCAGTACTTC
TRBV9	TRBD2	.	TRBJ2-3	CASSVGLASTDTQYF	TGTGCCAGCAGCGTGGGACTAGCGAGCACAGATACGCAGTATTTT
TRBV12-3/TRBV12-4	TRBD1	.	TRBJ1-5	CASSEGQGNQPQHF	TGTGCCAGCAGTGAGGGACAGGGCAATCAGCCCCAGCATTTT
TRBV24-1	TRBD2	.	TRBJ2-2	CATSDPGTSGRAGGELFF	TGTGCCACCAGTGATCCCGGGACTAGCGGGAGGGCTGGCGGGGAGCTGTTTTTT
TRBV5-6	.	.	TRBJ1-2	CASSLGSRANYGYTF	TGTGCCAGCAGCTTAGGGAGTCGGGCTAACTATGGCTACACCTTC
TRBV11-2	.	.	TRBJ1-1	CASSFPAGWNTEAFF	TGTGCCAGCAGCTTTCCCGCGGGGTGGAACACTGAAGCTTTCTTT
TRBV28	.	.	TRBJ1-5	CASSLVPGAPFSNQPQHF	TGTGCCAGCAGTTTGGTGCCAGGGGCCCCCTTTAGCAATCAGCCCCAGCATTTT
TRBV10-2	TRBD1	once	TRBJ2-7	CASQDGDRAYYEQYF	TGCGCCAGCCAAGATGGGGACAGGGCTTACTACGAGCAGTACTTC
TRBV7-2	TRBD2	.	TRBJ2-7	CASSRGLAGVYYEQYF	TGTGCCAGCAGCAGGGGACTAGCGGGAGTTTACTACGAGCAGTACTTC
TRBV6-2/TRBV6-3	.	.	TRBJ2-1	CASSYETDTYYNEQFF	TGTGCCAGCAGTTACGAGACAGATACCTACTACAATGAGCAGTTCTTC
TRBV28	TRBD1	.	TRBJ1-2	CASSLAPRDSNYGYTF	TGTGCCAGCAGTTTAGCCCCCCGGGACAGTAACTATGGCTACACCTTC
TRBV4-3	TRBD2	.	TRBJ2-6	CASSQGVGTSGIGVTGANVLTF	TGCGCCAGCAGCCAAGGGGTCGGGACTAGCGGGATTGGGGTGACTGGGGCCAACGTCCTGACTTTC
TRBV7-9	.	few	TRBJ2-4	CASSVGSGIQYF	TGTGCCAGCAGCGTAGGGAGCGGCATTCAGTACTTC
TRBV20-1	TRBD1	.	TRBJ2-7	CSASTYYRGPNSYEQYF	TGCAGTGCTAGCACATACTACAGGGGGCCGAACTCCTACGAGCAGTACTTC